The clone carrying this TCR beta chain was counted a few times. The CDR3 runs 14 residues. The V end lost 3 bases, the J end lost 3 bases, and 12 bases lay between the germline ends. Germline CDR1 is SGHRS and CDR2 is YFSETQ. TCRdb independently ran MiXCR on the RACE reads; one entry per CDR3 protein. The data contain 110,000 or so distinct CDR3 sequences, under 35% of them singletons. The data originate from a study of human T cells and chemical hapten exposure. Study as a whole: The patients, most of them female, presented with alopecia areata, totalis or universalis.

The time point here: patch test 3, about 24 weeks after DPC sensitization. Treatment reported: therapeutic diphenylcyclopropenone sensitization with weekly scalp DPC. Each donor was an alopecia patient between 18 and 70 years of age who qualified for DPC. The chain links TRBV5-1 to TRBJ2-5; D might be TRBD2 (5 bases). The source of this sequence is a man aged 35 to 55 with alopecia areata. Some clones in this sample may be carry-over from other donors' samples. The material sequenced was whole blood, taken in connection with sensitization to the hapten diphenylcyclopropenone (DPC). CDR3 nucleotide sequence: TGCGCCAGCAGCTCGGAGGTCCCCGAAGAGACCCAGTACTTC. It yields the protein CASSSEVPEETQYF.